This T cell receptor (beta chain) appears in the sequencing data of a study of shared clonotypes between healthy human individuals. Overall study: Plates per donor: three CD4 naive, three CD4 memory, two CD8 naive, one CD8 memory. Broader study findings: Clonotypes shared by all four donors outscored non-shared clonotypes in generation probability.

Trimming cost V 10 bases and J 3 bases, with 12 bases left between them. The CDR3 sequence is 12 residues long. Germline assignment: CDR1 MDHEN and CDR2 SYDVKM. CD8 cells classed as naive were CD45RO-negative and positively selected for CCR7, excluding terminally differentiated effector memory CD45RA+ cells. Source study methods: With immunoSEQ giving junction-only sequences and no quality scores, filtering differed. Profiling relied on immunoSEQ multiplex PCR, and the TCRdb table lists in-frame clones only, not all of them. The D gene and trimming were derived from the DNA, and the V and J assignments and clone size from that table. The sample has some 2 million clones; approximately 95% are singletons. As for this clone: Its cognate antigen is unknown.

The chain employs TRBV28 and TRBJ1-2; possible D gene TRBD1, 5 bases. This sequence originates from a man in his late teens or twenties in good health. The sequencing sample was made of naive CD8+ T cells sorted from blood. The CDR3 here is CAIGTADYGYTF. In nucleotides, the CDR3 is TGTGCCATCGGGACTGCTGACTATGGCTACACCTTC.